This is a list of T cell receptor beta chains from one sample in a study of CD8 T cells in ankylosing spondylitis. TCRdb analysed the 5' RACE reads with MiXCR anew, one entry per CDR3 protein. The repertoire consists of 200,000 to 250,000 distinct CDR3 sequences, with about 10% occurring once and the leading ten covering 6% to 8.5%. The sample comprised blood, either unsorted or a sorted T cell fraction (not recorded which). These receptors were obtained from a male donor with ankylosing spondylitis or in good health (not recorded which). The CDR3 runs from the conserved cysteine through the conserved F or W. Each record gives: J gene, V gene, D gene, clone size, CDR3 DNA, CDR3 protein. D genes are given only for firm matches. Clone size appears in some rows only: once, few, many, or a class for an expanded clone.

J: TRBJ1-1; V: TRBV10-3; D: .; size: many; DNA: TGTGCCATCAGTGAGTGGGGGCTGGATACTGAAGCTTTCTTT; CDR3: CAISEWGLDTEAFF
J: TRBJ2-7; V: TRBV28; D: TRBD2; size: many; DNA: TGTGCCAGCAGTTTAGGGTGGGCGGGAGGCGAGCAGTACTTC; CDR3: CASSLGWAGGEQYF
J: TRBJ2-1; V: TRBV28; D: TRBD2; size: many; DNA: TGTGCCAGCCGGGGGGAATTAACGAATGAGCAGTTCTTC; CDR3: CASRGELTNEQFF
J: TRBJ1-5; V: TRBV29-1; D: .; size: .; DNA: TGCAGCGTTGCCGCGGAAACGGGCAATCAGCCCCAGCATTTT; CDR3: CSVAAETGNQPQHF
J: TRBJ2-3; V: TRBV5-1; D: .; size: many; DNA: TGCGCCAGCAGCGTTACAGGGAGGGGGAGGACAGATACGCAGTATTTT; CDR3: CASSVTGRGRTDTQYF
J: TRBJ1-4; V: TRBV12-3/TRBV12-4; D: TRBD1; size: many; DNA: TGTGCCAGCAGCCTGGGACAGGGGGGAGCTAATGAAAAACTGTTTTTT; CDR3: CASSLGQGGANEKLFF
J: TRBJ1-6; V: TRBV20-1; D: .; size: .; DNA: TGCAGTGCTAGTTGGGGCCCTAATTCACCCCTCCACTTT; CDR3: CSASWGPNSPLHF
J: TRBJ1-2; V: TRBV20-1; D: .; size: .; DNA: TGCAGTGCTAACCCGGGGGGCTACACCTTC; CDR3: CSANPGGYTF
J: TRBJ1-2; V: TRBV12-3/TRBV12-4; D: .; size: many; DNA: TGTGCCAGCAGCCCCCGACAGAGCTACACCTTC; CDR3: CASSPRQSYTF
J: TRBJ2-1; V: TRBV28; D: TRBD2; size: many; DNA: TGTGCCAGCAGTCACCAACAACTAGCGGGGTTCAATGAGCAGTTCTTC; CDR3: CASSHQQLAGFNEQFF
J: TRBJ2-7; V: TRBV9; D: .; size: few; DNA: TGTGCCAGCAGTTCCGACCCGGGATCCTCCTACGAGCAGTACTTC; CDR3: CASSSDPGSSYEQYF
J: TRBJ2-3; V: TRBV7-2; D: .; size: .; DNA: TGTGCCAGCAGCCACAGGGACCCGGGGGGTAGAGATACGCAGTATTTT; CDR3: CASSHRDPGGRDTQYF
J: TRBJ2-7; V: TRBV10-2; D: TRBD1; size: few; DNA: TGCGCCAGCAGATCGACAGGGGACGCCTACGAGCAGTACTTC; CDR3: CASRSTGDAYEQYF
J: TRBJ2-5; V: TRBV9; D: TRBD2; size: many; DNA: TGTGCCAGCAGCGTAGCGGGGGGTGCAAGGGAGACCCAGTACTTC; CDR3: CASSVAGGARETQYF
J: TRBJ2-2; V: TRBV5-1; D: TRBD2; size: many; DNA: TGCGCCAGCAGCTTACCTAGCGGGTCCGGGGAGCTGTTTTTT; CDR3: CASSLPSGSGELFF
J: TRBJ2-7; V: TRBV16; D: TRBD1; size: many; DNA: TGTGCCAGCAGCCGACGGGACAGCGAGCAGTACTTC; CDR3: CASSRRDSEQYF
J: TRBJ2-7; V: TRBV6-5; D: .; size: few; DNA: TGTGCCAGCAGTTATTTAGGTTCTGGTATCGACGAGCAGTACTTC; CDR3: CASSYLGSGIDEQYF
J: TRBJ2-3; V: TRBV5-1; D: TRBD2; size: many; DNA: TGCGCCAGCAGCGCATCCTCTAGCGGGAACACAGATACGCAGTATTTT; CDR3: CASSASSSGNTDTQYF
J: TRBJ1-1; V: TRBV4-2; D: .; size: few; DNA: TGTGCCAGCAGCCAAGAATCGGGTCGGGTCGCTTTCTTT; CDR3: CASSQESGRVAFF
J: TRBJ2-5; V: TRBV12-3/TRBV12-4; D: .; size: .; DNA: TGTGCCAGCAGCTCAGGGGTACGGGAGACCCAGTACTTC; CDR3: CASSSGVRETQYF